This is a list of T cell receptor beta chains from one sample in a study of Graves' ophthalmopathy and Graves' hyperthyroidism. TCRdb reprocessed the multiplex PCR reads with MiXCR, giving one entry per CDR3 protein. The repertoire consists of under 400,000 distinct CDR3 sequences, with about a sixth occurring once and the leading ten covering roughly an eighth. The sample consisted of peripheral blood. Every receptor here comes from an adult man with Graves' ophthalmopathy. Each CDR3 is given with its conserved first and last residue. Fields, in order: J gene, D gene, V gene, clone size, CDR3 protein, CDR3 DNA. D genes are given only for firm matches. For some rows the clone size is stated as once, few or many, or as a class when expanded; others skip it.

>TRBJ2-7|.|TRBV30|few
CACVVGGRYEQCF
TGTGCCTGCGTTGTGGGGGGTAGATACGAGCAGTGCTTC
>TRBJ1-5|.|TRBV7-9|many
CASSLEYQPQHF
TGTGCCAGCAGCTTAGAGTATCAGCCCCAGCATTTT
>TRBJ1-1|.|TRBV6-2/TRBV6-3|many
CASSYPRTPNTEAFF
TGTGCCAGCAGTTACCCTAGGACACCCAACACTGAAGCTTTCTTT
>TRBJ1-2|.|TRBV7-9|many
CASSLPGEYGYTF
TGTGCCAGCAGCTTACCAGGGGAGTATGGCTACACCTTC
>TRBJ1-5|.|TRBV2|many
CASGRDSNQPQHF
TGTGCCAGCGGGCGGGATAGCAATCAGCCCCAGCATTTT
>TRBJ2-5|TRBD2|TRBV24-1|few
CATSDQGTRPKETQYF
TGTGCCACCAGTGATCAAGGGACTAGACCAAAGGAGACCCAGTACTTC
>TRBJ2-7|TRBD2|TRBV20-1|.
CSARDQLAGDSYEQYF
TGCAGTGCTAGAGACCAACTAGCGGGAGATTCTTACGAGCAGTACTTC
>TRBJ2-2|TRBD1|TRBV29-1|many
CSVGRGRTGELFF
TGCAGCGTTGGCAGGGGGCGAACCGGGGAGCTGTTTTTT
>TRBJ1-1|.|TRBV11-2|many
CASSEHYTTEAFF
TGTGCCAGCAGCGAGCACTATACCACTGAAGCTTTCTTT
>TRBJ2-7|TRBD2|TRBV3-1|.
CASSQGVGLAESNEQYF
TGTGCCAGCAGCCAAGGAGTGGGACTAGCGGAATCCAACGAGCAGTACTTC
>TRBJ1-1|.|TRBV6-5|.
CASSSSLGGTEAFF
TGTGCCAGCAGTTCCTCTTTAGGGGGAACTGAAGCTTTCTTT
>TRBJ2-7|.|TRBV4-1|many
CASSQVTGSYEQYF
TGCGCCAGCAGCCAAGTAACTGGAAGTTACGAGCAGTACTTC
>TRBJ2-2|.|TRBV11-2|many
CASSLAASTGELFF
TGTGCCAGCAGCTTAGCCGCGAGCACCGGGGAGCTGTTTTTT
>TRBJ1-2|.|TRBV20-1|many
CSATPGGGLMSYTF
TGCAGTGCTACACCAGGCGGGGGTTTAATGAGCTACACCTTC
>TRBJ2-7|.|TRBV6-1|.
CASSLFHEAYEQYF
TGTGCCAGCAGTCTCTTCCATGAGGCCTACGAGCAGTACTTC